This T cell receptor beta chain was found in a study of blood T cell repertoires in COVID-19. Across the study: Researchers got acute and convalescent COVID-19 samples from the United States, Italy and Spain. Sources were T cells, B-cell-depleted T cells, or PBMCs; the material itself was cDNA or gDNA.

Libraries were prepared by immunoSEQ multiplex PCR; TCRdb keeps only in-frame clonotypes and omits some of them. The sample has more than 110,000 clones; around 80% are singletons. The sequence was obtained from a man older than 75 with acute or convalescent COVID-19. The material sequenced was peripheral blood.

The CDR3 protein is CASIPGTGDEKLFF. The CDR3 bases are TGTGCCAGCATCCCCGGGACAGGGGATGAAAAACTGTTTTTT. This chain uses TRBV11-2 with TRBJ1-4; 10 bases are shared with TRBD1. This CDR3 has 14 residues. J gave up 6 bases and V 7 bases, and 5 bases lay outside the gene matches. Germline CDR1 and CDR2: SGHAT and FQNNGV.